The present T cell receptor beta chain was sequenced within a study of cytomegalovirus exposure and HLA in healthy donors. The study, taken as a whole, reports: TCR beta V- and J-gene trimming, according to a later analysis, was linked to a missense DCLRE1C variant.

Per germline, CDR1 SGHDT and CDR2 YYEEEE. This CDR3 is built from 16 residues. The V end was cut by 3 bases, the J end by 0 bases, with 15 bases between. Amplification used 60 Vbeta primers and 13 Jbeta primers. The table came from immunoSEQ multiplex PCR; TCRdb's copy has only in-frame clones and leaves some out. In the table there are about 210,000 clones, about 83% of which are singletons. Of note for this clone: The target antigen is unknown.

This sequence joins TRBV5-6 and TRBJ1-2; tentatively, D is TRBD1 (6 bases). Sample: PBMCs. The TCR was taken from a woman in her forties or fifties in good health and CMV-seropositive. The DNA of the CDR3 is TGTGCCAGCAGCTGGGGGGGGCGCTTAGCTAACTATGGCTACACCTTC. This translates into CASSWGGRLANYGYTF.